The rows below give T cell receptor beta chains drawn from one sample of a study of CD8 T cells in ankylosing spondylitis. TCRdb redid the calling of the 5' RACE reads with MiXCR, one entry per CDR3 protein. The sample yields roughly 200,000 distinct CDR3 sequences, around 13% seen once. Material: blood, either unsorted or a sorted T cell fraction (not recorded which). These receptors all stem from a male donor with ankylosing spondylitis or in good health (not recorded which). The conserved cysteine and the conserved F or W are not part of the CDR3 here. The D gene is left open where the match is weak. For some rows the clone size is stated as once, few or many, or as a class when expanded; others skip it.

SAGEGPSYQETQY,13,TRBV20-1,-,TRBJ2-5,TRBD2
ASSLSASDTDTQY,13,TRBV5-1,-,TRBJ2-3,-
ASGLPPGTGGSYEQY,15,TRBV12-5,-,TRBJ2-7,TRBD1
ATGTSGGGWEQF,12,TRBV2,-,TRBJ2-1,TRBD2
ASSFDSNYGYT,11,TRBV7-9,many,TRBJ1-2,-
ASSESRTGYGELF,13,TRBV10-1,few,TRBJ2-2,-
ASSQESDYEQY,11,TRBV4-1,few,TRBJ2-7,-
ASSAGAGGSYNEQF,14,TRBV2,-,TRBJ2-1,TRBD1
ASSQSDSYGYT,11,TRBV3-1,few,TRBJ1-2,-
AAGAGPSYEQY,11,TRBV11-2,-,TRBJ2-7,-
ASSNGQAGQF,10,TRBV9,few,TRBJ2-1,TRBD1
ASSQDPGRNSPLH,13,TRBV4-2,-,TRBJ1-6,-
ASTYNEKLF,9,TRBV25-1,-,TRBJ1-4,-
ASSQPTGVYEQY,12,TRBV4-1,-,TRBJ2-7,TRBD1
ASSLSPGNTEAF,12,TRBV13,-,TRBJ1-1,-
ASSQGPAGPPESYNEQF,17,TRBV11-2,-,TRBJ2-1,-
ASSAQEGKAYEQY,13,TRBV9,-,TRBJ2-7,-
ASSPTSGVNNEQF,13,TRBV18,-,TRBJ2-1,TRBD2
ASSFASNTEAF,11,TRBV5-1,many,TRBJ1-1,-
ASSETGQYEQY,11,TRBV2,-,TRBJ2-7,-
AISEERGAIDTQY,13,TRBV10-3,once,TRBJ2-3,TRBD2
ASSFVTGGSYEQY,13,TRBV5-1,many,TRBJ2-7,TRBD1
ASSPQGGSGNYGYT,14,TRBV12-3/TRBV12-4,-,TRBJ1-2,-